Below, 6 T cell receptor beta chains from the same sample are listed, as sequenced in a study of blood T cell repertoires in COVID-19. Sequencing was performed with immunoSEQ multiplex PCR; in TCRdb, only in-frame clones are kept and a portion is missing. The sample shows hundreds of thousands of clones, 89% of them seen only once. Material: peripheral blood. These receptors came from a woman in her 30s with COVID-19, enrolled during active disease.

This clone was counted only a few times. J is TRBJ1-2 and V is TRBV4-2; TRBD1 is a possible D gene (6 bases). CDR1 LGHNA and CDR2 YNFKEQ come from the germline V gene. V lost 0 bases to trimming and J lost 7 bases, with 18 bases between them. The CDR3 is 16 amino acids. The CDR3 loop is CASSQELGQGPGGYTF. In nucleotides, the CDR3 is TGTGCCAGCAGCCAAGAATTAGGTCAGGGGCCGGGTGGCTACACCTTC.

CDR3: CASSQASGSSNYGYTF. DNA for the CDR3: TGCGCCAGCAGCCAAGCCTCGGGGTCTTCTAACTATGGCTACACCTTC. V usage is TRBV4-1 and J usage is TRBJ1-2; D is ambiguous. Trimming removed 1 base from V and 0 bases from J, with 12 bases in between. Looked up from germline, CDR1 is MGHRA and CDR2 is YSYEKL. The CDR3 runs 16 residues.

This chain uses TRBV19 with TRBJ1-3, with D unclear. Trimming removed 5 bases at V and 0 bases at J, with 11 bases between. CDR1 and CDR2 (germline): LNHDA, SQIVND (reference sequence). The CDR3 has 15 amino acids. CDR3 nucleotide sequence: TGTGCCAGTAGTCCAAACCGGGTCTCTGGAAACACCATATATTTT. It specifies CASSPNRVSGNTIYF.

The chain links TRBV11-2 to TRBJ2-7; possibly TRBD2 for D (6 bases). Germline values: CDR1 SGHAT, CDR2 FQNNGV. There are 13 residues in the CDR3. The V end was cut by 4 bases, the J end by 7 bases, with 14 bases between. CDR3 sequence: CASSYPGLREQYV. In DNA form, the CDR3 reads TGTGCCAGCAGCTATCCGGGACTCCGAGAGCAGTACGTC.

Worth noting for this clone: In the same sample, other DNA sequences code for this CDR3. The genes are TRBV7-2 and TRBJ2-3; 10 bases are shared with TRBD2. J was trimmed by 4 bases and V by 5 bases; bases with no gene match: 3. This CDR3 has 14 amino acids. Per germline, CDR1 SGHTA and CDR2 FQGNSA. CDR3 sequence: CASSLGLAADTQYF. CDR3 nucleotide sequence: TGTGCCAGCAGCCTTGGACTAGCGGCAGATACGCAGTATTTT. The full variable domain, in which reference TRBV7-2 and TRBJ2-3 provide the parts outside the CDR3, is GAGVSQSPSNKVTEKGKDVELRCDPISGHTALYWYRQSLGQGLEFLIYFQGNSAPDKSGLPSDRFSAERTGGSVSTLTIQRTQQEDSAVYLCASSLGLAADTQYFGPGTRLTVL.

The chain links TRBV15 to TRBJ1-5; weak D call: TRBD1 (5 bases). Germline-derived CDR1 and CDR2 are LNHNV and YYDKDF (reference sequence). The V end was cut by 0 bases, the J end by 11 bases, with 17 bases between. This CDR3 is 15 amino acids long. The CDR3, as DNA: TGTGCCACCAGCAGAGATATGGCCAGGGCCTCCTCCCAGCATTTT. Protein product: CATSRDMARASSQHF.